One sample yielded the 9 T cell receptor beta chains listed below, sequenced in a study of beta chain features in type 1 diabetes. Points from the study as a whole: All four CD4+ subsets from Type 1 diabetes patients carried moderately but significantly shorter TCRB CDR3s.

Of the isolated RNA, all was reverse transcribed, and so the sequenced material was expressed TCRB transcripts. Profiling relied on immunoSEQ multiplex PCR, and the TCRdb table lists in-frame clones only, not all of them. This sample has some 200,000 clones, with approximately 16% found just once. No antigen is known for these receptors. Sequencing input: naive CD4+ T cells from blood. The source of these receptors is a man aged 30 to 45 with type 1 diabetes.

The genes are TRBV15 and TRBJ1-5, with 7 bases identical to TRBD1. This CDR3 has 14 residues. From germline, CDR1 is LNHNV and CDR2 YYDKDF (reference sequence). V shed 8 bases and J 5 bases; nucleotides not matched to a gene: 9. CDR3 nucleotides: TGTGCCACCCAACAGGACAGGAGGGATCAGCCCCAGCATTTT. Translation gives CATQQDRRDQPQHF.

The rearrangement links TRBV21-1 to TRBJ1-1; TRBD1, the table's D call, lacks a check against the DNA. TRBV21-1 is a pseudogene segment. The CDR3 is 14 amino acids. In nucleotides, the CDR3 is TGTGCCAGCAGCACTGGACAGGAGCTCACTGAAGCTTTCTTT. As protein: CASSTGQELTEAFF.

This clone came up a few times. J is TRBJ2-6 and V is TRBV10-2, with no clear D. There are 13 residues in the CDR3. The V end was cut by 6 bases, the J end by 0 bases, with 3 bases between. CDR1 WSHSY and CDR2 SAAADI come from the germline V gene. The CDR3 sequence is CASRGSGANVLTF. For the CDR3, the DNA is TGCGCCAGCAGGGGCTCTGGGGCCAACGTCCTGACTTTC.

This clone has a handful of counts. J is TRBJ2-1 and V is TRBV30; D not resolved. Trimming removed 2 bases at V and 3 bases at J, with 5 bases between. Germline V gene lookup returns CDR1 GTSNPN and CDR2 SVGIG (reference sequence). This CDR3 is 12 amino acids long. For the CDR3, the DNA is TGTGCCTGGAGTCCCAGCTACAATGAGCAGTTCTTC. Its protein is CAWSPSYNEQFF.

This clone has only a few counts. The chain joins TRBV9 to TRBJ2-3; 9 bases match TRBD2. Germline V gene lookup returns CDR1 SGDLS and CDR2 YYNGEE. This CDR3 is 16 amino acids long. V gave up 4 bases and J gave up 2 bases; unmatched junction bases: 8. CDR3 amino acids: CASSPLAGISTDTQYF. CDR3 bases: TGTGCCAGCAGCCCCCTAGCGGGAATTTCCACAGATACGCAGTATTTT.

In nucleotides, the CDR3 is TGTGCCAGCAGCGTGGGGTGGAATTATGGTGAGCAGTTCTTC. Protein: CASSVGWNYGEQFF. The chain carries TRBV9 and TRBJ2-1; no firm D call. The germline V and J ends were trimmed by 2 bases and 9 bases, with 15 bases remaining between them. The CDR3 loop spans 14 amino acids. CDR1 and CDR2 from the germline V gene are SGDLS and YYNGEE.

This chain links TRBV9 with TRBJ1-2, with 8 bases matching TRBD1. Germline-derived CDR1 and CDR2 are SGDLS and YYNGEE. V gave up 0 bases and J gave up 4 bases; unmatched junction bases: 8. CDR3 length: 16 residues. The CDR3 region is CASSVGGQARIYGYTF. In DNA form, the CDR3 reads TGTGCCAGCAGCGTAGGGGGACAGGCGAGGATCTATGGCTACACCTTC.

The chain links TRBV9 to TRBJ2-1; possible D gene TRBD1, 6 bases. This CDR3 has 15 amino acids. The V gene lost 5 bases and the J gene lost 3 bases, with 15 bases spanning the gap. CDR1 and CDR2 (germline): SGDLS, YYNGEE. Written as DNA, the CDR3 is TGTGCCAGCAGGGAGACAGGTTCTGGCTACAATGAGCAGTTCTTC. Protein: CASRETGSGYNEQFF.

V and J are TRBV5-4 and TRBJ2-6; D ambiguous. In germline, CDR1 is SGHNT, CDR2 YYREEE (reference sequence). This CDR3 region has 16 residues. The V and J ends lost 1 base and 0 bases respectively, with 8 bases between them. CDR3 nucleotides: TGTGCCAGCAGCTTGTCAAGGAACTCTGGGGCCAACGTCCTGACTTTC. Encoded protein: CASSLSRNSGANVLTF.